This T cell receptor beta chain was retrieved from a study of high-grade serous ovarian cancer treatment subgroups (dated by TCRdb to 2020 to 2023). About the study as a whole: On average, each sample produced about 14,000 sequencing reads and about 7,000 unique TCR beta rearrangements. TCR beta repertoires were profiled in patients with high-grade serous ovarian cancer who were grouped, under a laparoscopic triage algorithm, by complete gross resection or by neoadjuvant chemotherapy response. The cohort comprised around 30 patients: approximately 10 with no residual disease after primary surgery (R0), approximately 10 excellent NACT responders, and approximately 10 poor NACT responders. One primary tumor sample and two metastatic tumor samples were contributed by each patient, so that fewer than 95 samples were obtained in total.

As regards this clone: Its specific antigen is unknown. Nothing much larger sits one base from this clone, and base qualities are not available.

CDR1 MNHEY and CDR2 SMNVEV were looked up in the germline V gene (reference sequence). V gives up 7 bases and J gives up 0 bases, and the segment between their germline ends measures 10 bases. Measured from the cysteine to the phenylalanine, the CDR3 is 14 residues long. Of the read, only the CDR3 DNA is kept; its 42 bases are in frame from base 1. Collection of tumor samples took place before definitive surgery or chemotherapy. Genomic DNA was extracted by the MD Anderson Biospecimen Extraction Resource, and TCR sequencing was done by the MD Anderson Cancer Genomics Laboratory. The approximately 100 tumor samples were subjected to high-throughput TCR profiling using ImmunoSEQ. As for the original processing: Richness (unique productive sequences), clonality, evenness and relatedness were included as repertoire diversity metrics, and similarity between samples was assessed with the Bhattacharyya coefficient. Conclusions stayed consistent in a sensitivity analysis that left out TCRs with fewer than two reads. What TCRdb holds here is the immuneACCESS table cut down to in-frame rearrangements. Part of the clones is not present; checked against another copy, under half of the missing clones reflect an unresolved V gene, and the others are unexplained. V and J calls and clone size come straight from that table; D and trimming were deduced from the DNA. The sample table holds 30,000 to 40,000 clones, of which about 80% were seen once. The ten largest account for about 3% of the sample.

What the study reported, not specific to this receptor: Bulk tumor TCR sequencing lacked spatial information, limiting insight into HGSC tumor complexity and diversity. Tumors from the same patient had repertoire similarity ranging from 0.11 to 0.79, while tumors from different patients showed almost no similarity. TCR repertoire analyses focused on CDR3; CDR1 and CDR2 were not analyzed. TCR clonal relatedness correlated positively with neoantigen level and, by trend, with copy number variation and mutation load from whole-genome sequencing.

The TCR sequence derives from a human donor with high-grade serous ovarian cancer. The chain employs TRBV27 and TRBJ2-1, and the D gene may be TRBD2, 5 bases matching. Sequencing was carried out using tumor tissue. The sequenced DNA is TGTGCCAGCACCCCCGCGGGCTCCTACAATGAGCAGTTCTTC. This sequence encodes CASTPAGSYNEQFF.